What follows are 6 T cell receptor beta chains derived from one specimen sequenced in a study of T cell changes during pregnancy in multiple sclerosis. Produced via immunoSEQ multiplex PCR; TCRdb's table is partial and in-frame only. The repertoire has under 70,000 clones, 91% of them found once; the top ten carry around 2.2%. The material sequenced was peripheral blood, taken in the third trimester of pregnancy. Receptors originate from a female donor in good health, enrolled as a control in a pregnancy study.

This sequence joins TRBV29-1 and TRBJ2-7; D is ambiguous. The CDR3 length is 12 residues. Trimming stripped 5 bases from V and 7 bases from J, with 15 bases between. The germline V gene has CDR1 SQVTM and CDR2 ANQGSEA. The DNA of the CDR3 is TGCAGCGTTTATGCAGGTCCTCGGGAGCAGTACTTC. It encodes CSVYAGPREQYF.

The chain is built from TRBV29-1 and TRBJ1-2; D gene ambiguous. V lost 5 bases to trimming and J lost 0 bases, with 10 bases between them. Looked up from germline, CDR1 is SQVTM and CDR2 is ANQGSEA. The CDR3 has 13 amino acids. The CDR3 region has the DNA TGCAGCGTTAGAGCGGGTACTAACTATGGCTACACCTTC. Translating gives CSVRAGTNYGYTF. The whole variable domain, filled in from reference TRBV29-1 and TRBJ1-2, reads SAVISQKPSRDICQRGTSLTIQCQVDSQVTMMFWYRQQPGQSLTLIATANQGSEATYESGFVIDKFPISRPNLTFSTLTVSNMSPEDSSIYLCSVRAGTNYGYTFGSGTRLTVV.

The chain carries TRBV7-6 and TRBJ1-1, with 7 positions matching TRBD1. The germline V gene encodes CDR1 SGHVS and CDR2 FNYEAQ. V dropped 7 bases and J dropped 4; count of bases not matched to a gene: 9. The CDR3 sequence is 14 residues long. This CDR3 reads CASTRTGMGTEAFF. The CDR3 coding sequence is TGTGCCAGCACCCGGACAGGAATGGGCACTGAAGCTTTCTTT.

The chain carries TRBV2 and TRBJ2-7; D possibly corresponds to TRBD1 (5 bases). The CDR3 runs 12 residues. Germline loops: CDR1 SNHLY, CDR2 FYNNEI. Trimming took 6 bases from V and 9 from J, leaving 15 bases between them. CDR3 loop: CASSPGPRVQYF. The CDR3 DNA sequence: TGTGCCAGCAGCCCCGGACCCAGGGTGCAGTACTTC.

CDR3 DNA sequence: TGTGCCAGCAGCTCCGGGACAGCCATTCTGTTCACAGATACGCAGTATTTT. Translating gives CASSSGTAILFTDTQYF. The genes are TRBV5-8 and TRBJ2-3; 7 bases match TRBD1. The CDR3 spans 17 residues. V lost 3 bases, J lost 2 bases, and 12 bases stayed unmatched. The germline CDR1 and CDR2 sequences are SGHTS and YDEGEE.

This clone has just one count. The V and J genes are TRBV14 and TRBJ1-4; D not resolved. V shed 1 base and J shed 8 bases, with 11 bases lying between them. The CDR3 sequence is 14 residues long. Germline V gene data show CDR1 as SGHDN and CDR2 as FVKESK. CDR3 bases: TGTGCCAGCAGCCAAGTGGGAGACCCCGAAAAACTGTTTTTT. Protein sequence: CASSQVGDPEKLFF.